A single sample gave rise to the 18 T cell receptor beta chains below, sequenced in a study of response to subunit inactivated influenza vaccine. TCRdb passed the RT-PCR reads through MiXCR, listing each CDR3 protein once. The sample lists around 710,000 distinct CDR3 sequences, approximately 15% occurring once. Sequences were derived from PBMCs from blood, sampled approximately 15 days before vaccination. These receptors originate from a man aged 45-65 years who received an inactivated influenza vaccine.

The V gene is TRBV4-3, the J gene TRBJ2-7, with a tentative D call TRBD1 (6 bases). Trimming left V 4 bases short and J 5 bases short, with 18 bases between. The CDR3 contains 15 residues. CDR1 LGHNA and CDR2 YSLEER come from the germline V gene. CDR3 amino acids: CASSPFGQSAHEQYF. The CDR3 nucleotides are TGCGCCAGCAGCCCCTTTGGACAGTCGGCCCACGAGCAGTACTTC.

This clonotype has more than one count but fewer than ten. The V call is TRBV6-2 or TRBV6-3, the J call TRBJ2-7; D call uncertain. Germline V gives CDR1 MNHEY, CDR2 SVGEGT. The CDR3 sequence is 13 residues long. Trimming removed 0 bases at V and 3 bases at J, with 6 bases between. In nucleotides, the CDR3 is TGTGCCAGCAGTTACTCGATTCTCTACGAGCAGTACTTC. Encoded protein: CASSYSILYEQYF.

This clonotype came up a few times. The rearrangement links TRBV28 to TRBJ2-7; D possibly uses TRBD1 or TRBD2 (5 bases each). Germline V gene lookup returns CDR1 MDHEN and CDR2 SYDVKM. The CDR3 is 12 amino acids. V was cut by 6 bases and J by 3 bases, with 9 bases left in between. The CDR3 reads CASRRGGYEQYF. In DNA form, the CDR3 reads TGTGCCAGCAGGAGGGGTGGCTACGAGCAGTACTTC.

This clonotype was seen a handful of times. The rearrangement links TRBV15 to TRBJ2-2; 7 bases are a match to TRBD1. With 5 bases clipped from V and 2 bases from J, the junction kept 8 bases outside the gene matches. Germline assignment: CDR1 LNHNV and CDR2 YYDKDF (reference sequence). This CDR3 is 16 amino acids long. The DNA for the CDR3 is TGTGCCACCAGCCCTTGGACAGGAGACAACACCGGGGAGCTGTTTTTT. Protein product: CATSPWTGDNTGELFF.

The DNA for the CDR3 is TGTGCCACCAGTGAGCGGACCGGGGGGAGCACAGATACGCAGTATTTT. Protein: CATSERTGGSTDTQYF. The chain recombines TRBV24-1 with TRBJ2-3; 7 positions agree with TRBD2. The CDR3 extends over 16 amino acids. In germline, CDR1 is KGHDR, CDR2 SFDVKD. Germline trimming cut 4 bases from V and 0 bases from J; bases unmatched to any gene: 6.

This clonotype has only a few counts. The V call is TRBV6-2 or TRBV6-3, the J call TRBJ2-1; the D call may be TRBD1 or TRBD2 (5 bases each). The CDR3 sequence is 16 residues long. The germline V gene has CDR1 MNHEY and CDR2 SVGEGT. The germline V and J ends were trimmed by 6 bases and 0 bases, with 15 bases remaining between them. The CDR3 reads CASRQAGGSSYNEQFF. In nucleotides, the CDR3 is TGTGCCAGCAGACAGGCGGGCGGCAGCTCCTACAATGAGCAGTTCTTC.

The V and J genes are TRBV12-3 or TRBV12-4 and TRBJ2-7; the D is unclear. The CDR3 runs 14 residues. V lost 6 bases to trimming and J lost 0 bases, with 12 bases between them. This CDR3 reads CASSPGFSSYEQYF. The CDR3 DNA is TGTGCCAGCAGCCCCGGGTTCAGCTCCTACGAGCAGTACTTC.

This clonotype was recorded a few times. The chain employs TRBV11-1 and TRBJ2-1; 8 nucleotides line up with TRBD1. The germline V gene encodes CDR1 SGHAT and CDR2 FQDESV (reference sequence). The CDR3 contains 15 residues. After removal of 4 bases from V and 4 bases from J, the junction contained 6 bases not matched to a gene. In DNA, the CDR3 is TGTGCCAGCAGCTCGCAACAGGGGGGATACAATGAGCAGTTCTTC. Translating gives CASSSQQGGYNEQFF.

This clonotype was recorded a few times. The V gene is TRBV3-1, the J gene TRBJ2-3; TRBD2 might be the D (5 bases). This CDR3 is built from 15 residues. The ends were cut back, 3 bases at V and 2 bases at J, with 12 bases in the middle. Germline CDR1 is LGHDT and CDR2 is YNNKEL (reference sequence). CDR3 nucleotide sequence: TGTGCCAGCAGCCAGAGACGGGATTTCACAGATACGCAGTATTTT. Its protein is CASSQRRDFTDTQYF.

Points on this clonotype: Germline is not matched at one junction end, which may reflect a read error. The chain is built from TRBV3-1 and TRBJ2-1; no clear D gene. Germline V gene sequence: CDR1 LGHDT, CDR2 YNNKEL (reference sequence). The CDR3 is 15 amino acids. The CDR3 reads CASTQVRSAWNEQFF. The CDR3 DNA reads TGTGCCAGCACCCAAGTTCGCAGTGCTTGGAATGAGCAGTTCTTC.

The V and J genes are TRBV20-1 and TRBJ2-7, with 7 bases identical to TRBD2. Trimming at V came to 5 bases and at J to 3 bases, leaving 4 bases not matched to a gene. Germline CDR1 is DFQATT and CDR2 is SNEGSKA (reference sequence). The CDR3 runs to 12 residues. The CDR3 region is CSAGTNFYEQYF. In DNA form, the CDR3 reads TGCAGTGCTGGGACTAATTTCTACGAGCAGTACTTC.

This clonotype was seen a handful of times. Here the CDR3 DNA reads TGTGCCAGCAGTAATCGACTAGCAGAGACCCAGTACTTC. It is translated as CASSNRLAETQYF. J is TRBJ2-5 and V is TRBV6-2 or TRBV6-3; 7 bases align to TRBD2. This CDR3 is 13 amino acids long. J lost 4 bases, V lost 5 bases, and 4 bases had no gene match. CDR1 and CDR2 (germline): MNHEY, SVGEGT.

The chain carries TRBV5-6 and TRBJ2-5; no clear D. The V end was cut by 0 bases, the J end by 7 bases, with 10 bases between. In germline, CDR1 is SGHDT, CDR2 YYEEEE. This CDR3 contains 13 residues. The CDR3 region is CASSLGRFGTQYF. CDR3 DNA sequence: TGTGCCAGCAGCTTGGGCCGGTTTGGGACCCAGTACTTC. Full variable domain (remainder filled in from reference TRBV5-6 and TRBJ2-5): DAGVTQSPTHLIKTRGQQVTLRCSPKSGHDTVSWYQQALGQGPQFIFQYYEEEERQRGNFPDRFSGHQFPNYSSELNVNALLLGDSALYLCASSLGRFGTQYFGPGTRLLVL.

This clonotype was seen a handful of times. CDR3 nucleotides: TGTGCCAGCAGTCGTGCTAGCGGGAGGGCCTACGAGCAGTACTTC. Its translation: CASSRASGRAYEQYF. This chain uses TRBV6-2 or TRBV6-3 with TRBJ2-7; 12 bases map to TRBD2. V dropped 5 bases and J dropped 2; count of bases not matched to a gene: 4. Germline lookup yields CDR1 MNHEY and CDR2 SVGEGT. There are 15 residues in the CDR3.

This clonotype was recorded at least ten times. The V call is TRBV20-1, the J call TRBJ2-1, with 10 bases identical to TRBD1. The germline CDR1 and CDR2 sequences are DFQATT and SNEGSKA (reference sequence). Trimming at V came to 0 bases and at J to 2 bases, leaving 1 base not matched to a gene. This CDR3 spans 15 amino acids. The CDR3 sequence is CSAREGQGTYNEQFF. Here the CDR3 DNA reads TGCAGTGCTAGAGAGGGACAGGGGACCTACAATGAGCAGTTCTTC.

This clonotype was seen only a few times. The chain recombines TRBV20-1 with TRBJ2-1; 12 bases map to TRBD2. The CDR3 loop spans 17 amino acids. The J segment lost 4 bases and the V segment lost 1 base, leaving 8 bases of the junction unmatched. Germline V gene sequence: CDR1 DFQATT, CDR2 SNEGSKA (reference sequence). The CDR3 sequence: CSARVEKGLAGYNEQFF. The CDR3 DNA is TGCAGTGCTAGAGTGGAGAAAGGACTAGCGGGGTACAATGAGCAGTTCTTC.

Only a few counts were recorded for this clonotype. J is TRBJ2-3 and V is TRBV27; TRBD2 matches at 9 bases. From germline, CDR1 is MNHEY and CDR2 SMNVEV (reference sequence). The CDR3 totals 16 residues. The junction had 7 bases not matched to a gene; V was cut back by 5 bases and J by 1 base. The CDR3 protein is CASSLSSGGRTDTQYF. The CDR3 nucleotides are TGTGCCAGCAGTCTAAGTAGCGGGGGCCGCACAGATACGCAGTATTTT.

The V and J genes are TRBV28 and TRBJ2-4; D is ambiguous. From germline, CDR1 is MDHEN and CDR2 SYDVKM. V was cut by 6 bases and J by 9 bases, with 21 bases left in between. This CDR3 region has 15 residues. The CDR3 bases are TGTGCCAGCAGCCGCGAACGGAAGGTCGGAGCCATTCAGTACTTC. Encoded protein: CASSRERKVGAIQYF.